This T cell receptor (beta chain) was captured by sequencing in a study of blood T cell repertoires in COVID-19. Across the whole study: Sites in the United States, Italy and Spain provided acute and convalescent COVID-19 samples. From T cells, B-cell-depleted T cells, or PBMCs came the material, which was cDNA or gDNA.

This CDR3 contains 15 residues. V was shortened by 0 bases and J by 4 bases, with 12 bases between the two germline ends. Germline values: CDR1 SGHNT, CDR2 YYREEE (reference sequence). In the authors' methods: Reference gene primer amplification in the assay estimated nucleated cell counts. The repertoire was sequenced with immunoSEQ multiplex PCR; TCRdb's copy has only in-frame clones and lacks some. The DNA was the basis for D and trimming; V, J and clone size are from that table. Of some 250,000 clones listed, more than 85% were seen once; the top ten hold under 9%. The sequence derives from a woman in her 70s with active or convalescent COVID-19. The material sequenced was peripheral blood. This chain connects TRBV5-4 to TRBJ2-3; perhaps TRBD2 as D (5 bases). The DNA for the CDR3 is TGTGCCAGCAGCTTGGGGAGGCTCACTTCAGATACGCAGTATTTT. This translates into CASSLGRLTSDTQYF.